These 23 T cell receptor beta chains originate from one sample sequenced in a study of blood T cell repertoires in COVID-19. TCRdb keeps only in-frame clones here, not all; method: immunoSEQ multiplex PCR. The top ten clones hold around 1% of a sample with hundreds of thousands of clones, approximately 91% of them seen once. Sequencing used PBMCs or T cells enriched from blood (not recorded which). Receptor source: a young woman who had recovered from COVID-19.

This chain uses TRBV28 with TRBJ2-5; 10 bases map to TRBD2. Looked up from germline, CDR1 is MDHEN and CDR2 is SYDVKM. The CDR3 consists of 14 residues. The V gene end was trimmed by 6 bases and the J gene end by 4 bases; junction bases not matched to a gene: 5. The CDR3 loop reads CASREAGGRETQYF. DNA of the CDR3: TGTGCCAGCAGAGAAGCGGGAGGGAGAGAGACCCAGTACTTC.

The chain is built from TRBV6-5 and TRBJ1-2, with D hard to call. Germline CDR1 MNHEY, CDR2 SVGAGI. V lost 2 bases and J lost 4, with 8 bases in between. The CDR3 runs to 13 residues. The CDR3 is CASSYETGYGYTF. Written as DNA, the CDR3 is TGTGCCAGCAGTTACGAGACGGGCTATGGCTACACCTTC.

The V call is TRBV28, the J call TRBJ2-5; 7 bases match TRBD1. CDR1 MDHEN and CDR2 SYDVKM come from the germline V gene. The ends lost 5 bases at V and 3 bases at J; junction bases unmatched: 9. There are 15 residues in the CDR3. CDR3: CASSQRQGREETQYF. The CDR3 DNA follows: TGTGCCAGCAGTCAGCGACAGGGACGGGAAGAGACCCAGTACTTC.

The chain uses TRBV2 and TRBJ2-7; 7 nucleotides match TRBD2. Losses at the gene ends were 5 bases for V and 4 bases for J; bases not matched to a gene: 11. The CDR3 covers 15 residues. Looked up from germline, CDR1 is SNHLY and CDR2 is FYNNEI. The CDR3 here is CASSLTGGGSYEQYF. CDR3 sequence (DNA): TGTGCCAGCAGTCTAACCGGCGGGGGATCGTACGAGCAGTACTTC.

With regard to this clone: One end of the junction varies from germline; a read error may be responsible. The sample holds other DNA sequences that translate to the same CDR3. The J gene is TRBJ1-6, the V gene TRBV5-1; possibly TRBD1 for D (5 bases). This CDR3 is built from 15 residues. The germline CDR1 and CDR2 sequences are SGHRS and YFSETQ. The CDR3: CASSLVDSGNSPLHF. DNA of the CDR3: TGCGCCAGCAGCTTGGTTGACAGTGGAAATTCACCTCTCCACTTT.

The V gene is TRBV3-1 (or the pseudogene TRBV3-2), the J gene TRBJ1-6; the D gene is possibly TRBD1 (5 bases). This CDR3 has 16 amino acids. Germline V gene sequence: CDR1 LGHDT, CDR2 YNNKEL (reference sequence). V lost 0 bases to trimming and J lost 8 bases, with 14 bases between them. CDR3 nucleotides: TGTGCCAGCAGCCAAGAGGGACTAAGAAGGGATTCACCCCTCCACTTT. The encoded protein is CASSQEGLRRDSPLHF.

The chain carries TRBV7-6 and TRBJ2-2; TRBD2 matches at 10 bases. Germline V gene sequence: CDR1 SGHVS, CDR2 FNYEAQ. With 1 base clipped from V and 7 bases from J, the junction kept 9 bases outside the gene matches. This CDR3 has 17 residues. The CDR3 DNA is TGTGCCAGCAGCTTAGTTCAGCGGGGGGGCCGAGACGGGGAGCTGTTTTTT. Protein sequence: CASSLVQRGGRDGELFF. The full variable domain, completed using reference TRBV7-6 and TRBJ2-2, is GAGVSQSPRYKVTKRGQDVALRCDPISGHVSLYWYRQALGQGPEFLTYFNYEAQQDKSGLPNDRFSAERPEGSISTLTIQRTEQRDSAMYRCASSLVQRGGRDGELFFGEGSRLTVL.

The CDR3 sequence: CASSPGRSSRGDEQFF. The CDR3 bases are TGTGCCAGTAGCCCCGGGAGGTCTAGCCGGGGCGATGAGCAGTTCTTC. The chain uses TRBV19 and TRBJ2-1, with 7 bases fitting TRBD2. This CDR3 has 16 amino acids. Germline CDR1 reads LNHDA; CDR2 reads SQIVND (reference sequence). V lost 6 bases to trimming and J lost 8 bases; unmatched junction nucleotides: 16.

The chain uses TRBV18 and TRBJ2-5, with a weak D call TRBD1 (6 bases). The V gene's germline CDR1 is KGHSH and CDR2 LQKENI. V was shortened by 5 bases and J by 5 bases, with 21 bases between the two germline ends. The CDR3 is 16 amino acids. The CDR3 nucleotides are TGTGCCAGCTCAGCCGCCAGGGGTTCCGGCGGGGAGACCCAGTACTTC. This sequence encodes CASSAARGSGGETQYF.

This chain uses TRBV30 with TRBJ1-2; tentatively, D is TRBD1 (5 bases). Germline loops: CDR1 GTSNPN, CDR2 SVGIG (reference sequence). The CDR3 consists of 14 residues. Trimming removed 8 bases at V and 2 bases at J, with 18 bases between. Written as DNA, the CDR3 is TGTGCCGGGACGGGGAGGGTGGGAAACTATGGCTACACCTTC. This translates into CAGTGRVGNYGYTF.

This chain joins TRBV28 and TRBJ1-2; 12 bases map to TRBD1. This CDR3 region has 15 residues. From germline, CDR1 is MDHEN and CDR2 SYDVKM. The J segment lost 7 bases and the V segment lost 6 bases, leaving 9 bases of the junction unmatched. The CDR3 DNA sequence: TGTGCCAGCAGCTTGGGACAGGGGGCGGTAGGTGGCTACACCTTC. The encoded protein is CASSLGQGAVGGYTF.

The genes are TRBV6-6 and TRBJ1-2; D is perhaps TRBD1 (5 bases). This CDR3 spans 12 amino acids. Germline CDR1 reads MNHNY; CDR2 reads SVGAGI (reference sequence). Trimming took 10 bases from V and 8 from J, leaving 17 bases between them. The CDR3 sequence: CAIFTGGGGYTF. The DNA for the CDR3 is TGTGCCATTTTCACAGGAGGAGGGGGCTACACCTTC.

J is TRBJ2-3 and V is TRBV11-3; tentatively, D is TRBD2 (7 bases). This CDR3 comprises 17 residues. From germline, CDR1 is SGHNT and CDR2 YENEEA. Trimming removed 3 bases at V and 0 bases at J, with 16 bases between. Written as DNA, the CDR3 is TGTGCCAGCAGCTTTATCGCGGGGGCAGCTAGCACAGATACGCAGTATTTT. This translates into CASSFIAGAASTDTQYF. The full variable domain, its missing parts supplied by reference TRBV11-3 and TRBJ2-3, is EAGVVQSPRYKIIEKKQPVAFWCNPISGHNTLYWYLQNLGQGPELLIRYENEEAVDDSQLPKDRFSAERLKGVDSTLKIQPAELGDSAVYLCASSFIAGAASTDTQYFGPGTRLTVL.

The gene calls are TRBV7-9 and TRBJ1-2; TRBD1 agrees at 11 bases. Germline-derived CDR1 and CDR2 are SEHNR and FQNEAQ (reference sequence). Losses at the gene ends were 6 bases for V and 4 bases for J; bases not matched to a gene: 7. This CDR3 has 15 residues. CDR3 DNA: TGTGCCAGCAGTTCAGGACAGGGGGCAATCTATGGCTACACCTTC. Translating gives CASSSGQGAIYGYTF.

This chain connects TRBV2 to TRBJ2-7, with TRBD1 identical over 7 bases. V lost 5 bases and J lost 4; bases outside the gene matches: 5. This CDR3 is built from 13 residues. Germline loops: CDR1 SNHLY, CDR2 FYNNEI. This CDR3 reads CASSQSGGYEQYF. In DNA form, the CDR3 reads TGTGCCAGCAGTCAATCAGGGGGTTACGAGCAGTACTTC.

The V and J genes are TRBV15 and TRBJ2-2; TRBD2 agrees at 9 bases. V lost 0 bases and J lost 7; bases outside the gene matches: 9. Germline CDR1 LNHNV, CDR2 YYDKDF (reference sequence). This CDR3 region has 17 residues. The CDR3 loop is CATSRDSYPSGVGELFF. The CDR3 DNA follows: TGTGCCACCAGCAGAGATTCTTATCCTAGCGGGGTCGGGGAGCTGTTTTTT.

The chain joins TRBV3-1 (or the pseudogene TRBV3-2) to TRBJ2-5; D remains ambiguous. Per the germline V gene, CDR1 is LGHDT and CDR2 is YNNKEL (reference sequence). CDR3 length: 14 amino acids. Trimming left V 3 bases short and J 5 bases short, with 13 bases between. The CDR3 DNA reads as TGTGCCAGCAGCCAGACCTACGCGAGGGAGACCCAGTACTTC. This encodes CASSQTYARETQYF.

The chain links TRBV5-4 to TRBJ1-3; TRBD1 aligns across 9 bases. The germline gives CDR1 SGHNT, CDR2 YYREEE (reference sequence). J gave up 3 bases and V 1 base, and 2 bases lay outside the gene matches. The CDR3 is 15 amino acids. CDR3 bases: TGTGCCAGCAGCTTGACAGGGGGCATTGGAAACACCATATATTTT. As protein: CASSLTGGIGNTIYF.

V and J are TRBV7-6 and TRBJ2-6; 8 bases line up with TRBD2. This CDR3 is 16 amino acids long. CDR1 and CDR2 from the germline V gene are SGHVS and FNYEAQ. V shed 0 bases and J 2 bases; nucleotides not matched to a gene: 0. In DNA, the CDR3 is TGTGCCAGCAGCTTAGCCGGGGGGGCTGGGGCCAACGTCCTGACTTTC. It codes for CASSLAGGAGANVLTF.

The rearrangement uses TRBV29-1 and TRBJ2-7; D is undetermined. Germline CDR1 reads SQVTM; CDR2 reads ANQGSEA. V shed 1 base and J shed 0 bases, with 10 bases lying between them. CDR3 size: 14 residues. DNA of the CDR3: TGCAGCGTTGAAGGTAGCCCGACCTCCTACGAGCAGTACTTC. The encoded protein is CSVEGSPTSYEQYF.

The V gene is TRBV10-3, the J gene TRBJ1-2, with D tentatively TRBD1 (6 bases). V lost 9 bases and J lost 0, with 23 bases in between. Per the germline V gene, CDR1 is ENHRY and CDR2 is SYGVKD. This CDR3 spans 17 amino acids. The CDR3 region is CAIPNDSTGRANYGYTF. For the CDR3, the DNA is TGTGCCATACCGAACGACTCGACAGGACGAGCTAACTATGGCTACACCTTC.

The V and J genes are TRBV24-1 and TRBJ2-3, with D possibly TRBD2 on 5 matching bases. In germline, CDR1 is KGHDR, CDR2 SFDVKD. CDR3 length: 16 residues. V was cut by 6 bases and J by 6 bases, with 21 bases left in between. The CDR3 is CATSRGFTSAPDTQYF. CDR3 sequence (DNA): TGTGCCACCAGTCGGGGTTTCACTTCCGCCCCCGATACGCAGTATTTT.

The chain uses TRBV4-3 and TRBJ2-1, with D perhaps TRBD1 (6 bases). The germline V gene has CDR1 LGHNA and CDR2 YSLEER. CDR3 length: 17 residues. V lost 0 bases, J lost 6 bases, and 18 bases lay in between. This CDR3 is CASSQEGVDRSANEQFF. CDR3 nucleotides: TGCGCCAGCAGCCAAGAAGGAGTCGACAGGTCAGCCAATGAGCAGTTCTTC.